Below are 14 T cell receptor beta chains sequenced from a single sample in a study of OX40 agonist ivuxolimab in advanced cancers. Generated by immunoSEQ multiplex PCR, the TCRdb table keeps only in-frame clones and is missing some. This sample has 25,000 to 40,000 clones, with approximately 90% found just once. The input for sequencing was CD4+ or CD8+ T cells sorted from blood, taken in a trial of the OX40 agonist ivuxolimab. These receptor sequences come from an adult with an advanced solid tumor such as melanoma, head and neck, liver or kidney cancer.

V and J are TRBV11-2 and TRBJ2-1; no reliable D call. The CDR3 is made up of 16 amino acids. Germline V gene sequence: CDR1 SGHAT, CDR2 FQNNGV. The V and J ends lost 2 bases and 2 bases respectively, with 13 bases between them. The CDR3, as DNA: TGTGCCAGCAGCTTATTAACCCGGATTGCCTACAATGAGCAGTTCTTC. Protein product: CASSLLTRIAYNEQFF.

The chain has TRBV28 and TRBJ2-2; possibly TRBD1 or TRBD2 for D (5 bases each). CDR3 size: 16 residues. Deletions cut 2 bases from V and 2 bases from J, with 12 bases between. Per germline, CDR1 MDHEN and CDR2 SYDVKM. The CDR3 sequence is CASSLVGTSNTGELFF. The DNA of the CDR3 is TGTGCCAGCAGTTTAGTTGGGACCTCTAACACCGGGGAGCTGTTTTTT.

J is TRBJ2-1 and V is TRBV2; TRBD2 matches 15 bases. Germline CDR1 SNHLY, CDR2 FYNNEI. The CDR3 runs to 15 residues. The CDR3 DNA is TGTGCGGGACTAGCGGGAGGACCTCCTAACAATGAGCAGTTCTTC. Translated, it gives CAGLAGGPPNNEQFF.

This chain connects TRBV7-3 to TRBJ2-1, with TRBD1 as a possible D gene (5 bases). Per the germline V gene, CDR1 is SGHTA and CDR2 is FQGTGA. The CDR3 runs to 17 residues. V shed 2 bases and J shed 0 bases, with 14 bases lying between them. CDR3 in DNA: TGTGCCAGCAGCTTAGGGGCCCGGACGAGCTCCTACAATGAGCAGTTCTTC. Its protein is CASSLGARTSSYNEQFF.

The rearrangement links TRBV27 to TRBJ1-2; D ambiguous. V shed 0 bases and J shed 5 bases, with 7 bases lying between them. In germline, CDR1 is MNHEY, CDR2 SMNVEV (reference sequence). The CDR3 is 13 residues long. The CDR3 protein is CASSLSPIYGYTF. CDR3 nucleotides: TGTGCCAGCAGTTTATCCCCGATTTATGGCTACACCTTC.

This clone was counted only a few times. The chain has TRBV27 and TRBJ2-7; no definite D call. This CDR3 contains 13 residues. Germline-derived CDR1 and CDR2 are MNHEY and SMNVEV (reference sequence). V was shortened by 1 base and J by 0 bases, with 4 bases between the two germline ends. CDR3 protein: CASSLFSSYEQYF. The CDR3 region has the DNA TGTGCCAGCAGTTTATTTAGCTCCTACGAGCAGTACTTC.

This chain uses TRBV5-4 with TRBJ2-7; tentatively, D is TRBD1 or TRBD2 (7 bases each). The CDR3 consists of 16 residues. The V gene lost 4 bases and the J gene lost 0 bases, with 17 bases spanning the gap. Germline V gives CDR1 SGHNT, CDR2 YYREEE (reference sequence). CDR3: CASSQGGERSSYEQYF. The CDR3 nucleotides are TGTGCCAGCAGCCAGGGGGGGGAAAGGAGCTCCTACGAGCAGTACTTC. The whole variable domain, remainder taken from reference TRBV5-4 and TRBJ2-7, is ETGVTQSPTHLIKTRGQQVTLRCSSQSGHNTVSWYQQALGQGPQFIFQYYREEENGRGNFPPRFSGLQFPNYSSELNVNALELDDSALYLCASSQGGERSSYEQYFGPGTRLTVT.

The CDR3: CASRGSYSTDTQYF. CDR3 bases: TGTGCCAGCAGGGGCTCATATAGCACAGATACGCAGTATTTT. The chain joins TRBV7-2 to TRBJ2-3; D gene unclear. Trimming left V 6 bases short and J 0 bases short, with 10 bases between. The CDR3 loop spans 14 amino acids. Germline V gene lookup returns CDR1 SGHTA and CDR2 FQGNSA.

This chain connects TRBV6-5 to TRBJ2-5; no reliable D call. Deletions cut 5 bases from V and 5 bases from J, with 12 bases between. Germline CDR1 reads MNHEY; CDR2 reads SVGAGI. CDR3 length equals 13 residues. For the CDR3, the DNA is TGTGCCAGCAGTGAGAGAGTGCTCGAGACCCAGTACTTC. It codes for CASSERVLETQYF.

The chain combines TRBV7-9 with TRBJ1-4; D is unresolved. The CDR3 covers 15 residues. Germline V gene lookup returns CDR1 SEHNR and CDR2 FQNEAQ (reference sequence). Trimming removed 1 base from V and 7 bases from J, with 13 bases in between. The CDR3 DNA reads TGTGCCAGCAGCTTAGGTTGGGGAATGGGTGAAAAACTGTTTTTT. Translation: CASSLGWGMGEKLFF.

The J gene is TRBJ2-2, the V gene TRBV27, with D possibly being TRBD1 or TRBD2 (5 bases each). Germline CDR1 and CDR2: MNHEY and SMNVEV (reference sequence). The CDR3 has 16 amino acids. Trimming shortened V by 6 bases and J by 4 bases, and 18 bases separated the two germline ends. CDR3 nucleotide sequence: TGTGCCAGCAGCTTTAACCGGGGCAGACGCACCGGGGAGCTGTTTTTT. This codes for CASSFNRGRRTGELFF.

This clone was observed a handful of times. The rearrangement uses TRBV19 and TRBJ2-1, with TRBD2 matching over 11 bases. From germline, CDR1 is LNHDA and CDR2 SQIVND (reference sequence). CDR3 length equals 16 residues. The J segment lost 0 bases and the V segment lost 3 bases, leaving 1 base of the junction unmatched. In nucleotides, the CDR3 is TGTGCCAGTAGTATCACTAGCGGGAGCTCCTACAATGAGCAGTTCTTC. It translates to CASSITSGSSYNEQFF.

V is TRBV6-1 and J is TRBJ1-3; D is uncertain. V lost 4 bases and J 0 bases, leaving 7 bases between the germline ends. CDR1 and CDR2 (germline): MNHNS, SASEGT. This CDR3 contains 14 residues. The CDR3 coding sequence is TGTGCCAGCAGTGGGTGGAGCTCTGGAAACACCATATATTTT. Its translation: CASSGWSSGNTIYF.

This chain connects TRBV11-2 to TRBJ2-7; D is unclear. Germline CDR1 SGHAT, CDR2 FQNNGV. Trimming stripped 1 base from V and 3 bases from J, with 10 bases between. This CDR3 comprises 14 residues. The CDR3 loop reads CASSLVGGNYEQYF. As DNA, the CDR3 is TGTGCCAGCAGCTTAGTGGGCGGCAACTACGAGCAGTACTTC.